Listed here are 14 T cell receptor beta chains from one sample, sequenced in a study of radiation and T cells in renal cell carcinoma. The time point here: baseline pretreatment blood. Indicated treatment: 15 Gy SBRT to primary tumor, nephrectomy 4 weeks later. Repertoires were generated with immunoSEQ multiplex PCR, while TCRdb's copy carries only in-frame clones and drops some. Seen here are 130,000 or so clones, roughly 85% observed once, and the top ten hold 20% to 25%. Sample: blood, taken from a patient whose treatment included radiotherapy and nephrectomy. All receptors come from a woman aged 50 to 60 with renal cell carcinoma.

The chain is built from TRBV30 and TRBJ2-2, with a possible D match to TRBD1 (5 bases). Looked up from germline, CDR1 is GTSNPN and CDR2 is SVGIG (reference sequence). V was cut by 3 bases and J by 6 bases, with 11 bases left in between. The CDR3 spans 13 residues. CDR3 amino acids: CAWSPGFAGELFF. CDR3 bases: TGTGCCTGGAGCCCAGGGTTTGCCGGGGAGCTGTTTTTT. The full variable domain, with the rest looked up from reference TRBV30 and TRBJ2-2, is SQTIHQWPATLVQPVGSPLSLECTVEGTSNPNLYWYRQAAGRGLQLLFYSVGIGQISSEVPQNLSASRPQDRQFILSSKKLLLSDSGFYLCAWSPGFAGELFFGEGSRLTVL.

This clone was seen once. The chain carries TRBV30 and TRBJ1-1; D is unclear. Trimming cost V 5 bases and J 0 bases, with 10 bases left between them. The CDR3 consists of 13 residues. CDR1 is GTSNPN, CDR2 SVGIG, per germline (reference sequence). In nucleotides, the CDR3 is TGTGCCTGGGGCGCTAACATGAACACTGAAGCTTTCTTT. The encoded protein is CAWGANMNTEAFF.

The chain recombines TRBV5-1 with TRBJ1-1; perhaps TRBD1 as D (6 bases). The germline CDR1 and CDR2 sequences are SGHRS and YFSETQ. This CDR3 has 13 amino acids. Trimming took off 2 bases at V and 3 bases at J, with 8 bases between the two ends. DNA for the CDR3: TGCGCCAGCAGCTTAAGGGGGTACACTGAAGCTTTCTTT. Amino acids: CASSLRGYTEAFF.

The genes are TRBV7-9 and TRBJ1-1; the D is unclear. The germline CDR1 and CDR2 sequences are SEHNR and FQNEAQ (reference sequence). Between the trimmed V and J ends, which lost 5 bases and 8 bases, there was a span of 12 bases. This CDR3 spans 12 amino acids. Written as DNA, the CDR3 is TGTGCCAGCAGCCCGGTTGGTGCGGAAGCTTTCTTT. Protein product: CASSPVGAEAFF.

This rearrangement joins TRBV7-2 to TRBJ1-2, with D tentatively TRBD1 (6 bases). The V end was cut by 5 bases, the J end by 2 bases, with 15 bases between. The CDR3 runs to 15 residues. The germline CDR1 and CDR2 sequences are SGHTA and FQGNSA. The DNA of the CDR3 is TGTGCCAGCAGCGAACCGGGACACCTAAACTATGGCTACACCTTC. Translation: CASSEPGHLNYGYTF.

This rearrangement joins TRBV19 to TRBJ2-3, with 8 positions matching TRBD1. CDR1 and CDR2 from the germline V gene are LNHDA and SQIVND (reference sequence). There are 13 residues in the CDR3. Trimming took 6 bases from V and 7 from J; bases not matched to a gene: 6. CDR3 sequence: CASRQTGAHTQYF. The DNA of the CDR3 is TGTGCCAGTAGACAGACAGGGGCCCATACGCAGTATTTT.

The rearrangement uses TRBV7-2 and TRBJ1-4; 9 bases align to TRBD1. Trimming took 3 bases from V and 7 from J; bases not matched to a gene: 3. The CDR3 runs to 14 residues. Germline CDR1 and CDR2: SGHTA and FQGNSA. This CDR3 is CASSFDRGGEKLFF. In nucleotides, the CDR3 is TGTGCCAGCAGCTTCGACAGGGGGGGTGAAAAACTGTTTTTT.

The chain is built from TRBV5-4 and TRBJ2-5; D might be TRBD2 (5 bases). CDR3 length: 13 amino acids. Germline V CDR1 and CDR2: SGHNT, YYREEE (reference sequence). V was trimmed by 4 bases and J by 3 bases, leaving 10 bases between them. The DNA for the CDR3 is TGTGCCAGCAGCACATGGACTGAAGAGACCCAGTACTTC. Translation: CASSTWTEETQYF.

The CDR3 loop is CASSWTTETQYF. The CDR3 nucleotides are TGTGCCAGCAGCTGGACCACAGAGACCCAGTACTTC. The chain recombines TRBV7-9 with TRBJ2-5; no clear D. The germline V gene encodes CDR1 SEHNR and CDR2 FQNEAQ (reference sequence). The V and J ends lost 4 bases and 4 bases respectively, with 7 bases between them. The CDR3 is 12 amino acids.

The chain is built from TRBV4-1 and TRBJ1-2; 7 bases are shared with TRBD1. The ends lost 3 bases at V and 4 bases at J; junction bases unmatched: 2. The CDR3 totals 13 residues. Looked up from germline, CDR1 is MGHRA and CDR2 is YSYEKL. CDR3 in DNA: TGCGCCAGCAGCCAGACAGGGATCTATGGCTACACCTTC. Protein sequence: CASSQTGIYGYTF.

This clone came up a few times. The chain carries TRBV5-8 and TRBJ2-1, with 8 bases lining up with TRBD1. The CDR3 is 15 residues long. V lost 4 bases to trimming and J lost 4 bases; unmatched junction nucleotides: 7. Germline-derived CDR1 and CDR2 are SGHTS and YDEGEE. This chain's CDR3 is CASSVGTGLYNEQFF. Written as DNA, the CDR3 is TGTGCCAGCAGCGTCGGGACAGGACTATACAATGAGCAGTTCTTC.

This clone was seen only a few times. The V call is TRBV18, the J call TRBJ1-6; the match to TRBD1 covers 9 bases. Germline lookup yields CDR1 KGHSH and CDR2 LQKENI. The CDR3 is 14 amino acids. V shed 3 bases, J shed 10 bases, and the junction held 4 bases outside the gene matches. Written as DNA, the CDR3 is TGTGCCAGCTCACCGGGACAGGGTTGGTCACCCCTCCACTTT. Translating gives CASSPGQGWSPLHF.

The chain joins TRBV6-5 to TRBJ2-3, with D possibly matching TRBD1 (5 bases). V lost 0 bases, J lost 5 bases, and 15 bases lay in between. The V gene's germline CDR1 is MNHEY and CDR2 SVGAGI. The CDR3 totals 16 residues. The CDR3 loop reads CASSYSIPRVKDTQYF. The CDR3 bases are TGTGCCAGCAGTTACTCGATACCCAGGGTGAAAGATACGCAGTATTTT.

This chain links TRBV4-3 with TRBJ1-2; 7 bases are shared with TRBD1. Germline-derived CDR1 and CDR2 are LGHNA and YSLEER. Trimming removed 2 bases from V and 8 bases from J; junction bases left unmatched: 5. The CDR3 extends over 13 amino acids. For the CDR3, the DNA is TGCGCCAGCAGCCAAAACAACAGGGGCGGCTACACCTTC. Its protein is CASSQNNRGGYTF.